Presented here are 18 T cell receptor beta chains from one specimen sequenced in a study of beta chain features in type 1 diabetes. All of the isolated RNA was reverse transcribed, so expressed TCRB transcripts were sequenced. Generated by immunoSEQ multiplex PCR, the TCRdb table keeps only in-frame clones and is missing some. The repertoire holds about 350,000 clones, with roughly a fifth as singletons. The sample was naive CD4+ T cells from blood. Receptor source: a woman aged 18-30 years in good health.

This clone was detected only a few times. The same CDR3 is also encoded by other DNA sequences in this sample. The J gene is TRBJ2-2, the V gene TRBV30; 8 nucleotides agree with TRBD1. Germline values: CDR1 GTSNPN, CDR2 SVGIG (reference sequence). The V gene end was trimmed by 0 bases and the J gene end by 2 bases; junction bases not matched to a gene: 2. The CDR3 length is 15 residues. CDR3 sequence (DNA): TGTGCCTGGAGTGTGGGGACAGGCAACACCGGGGAGCTGTTTTTT. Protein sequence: CAWSVGTGNTGELFF. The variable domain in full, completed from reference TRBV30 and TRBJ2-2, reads SQTIHQWPATLVQPVGSPLSLECTVEGTSNPNLYWYRQAAGRGLQLLFYSVGIGQISSEVPQNLSASRPQDRQFILSSKKLLLSDSGFYLCAWSVGTGNTGELFFGEGSRLTVL.

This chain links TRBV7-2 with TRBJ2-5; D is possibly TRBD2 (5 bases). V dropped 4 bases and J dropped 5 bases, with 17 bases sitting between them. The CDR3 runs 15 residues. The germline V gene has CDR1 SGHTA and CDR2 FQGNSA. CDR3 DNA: TGTGCCAGCAGCTCCCGGACTCGGTCGAGGGAGACCCAGTACTTC. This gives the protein CASSSRTRSRETQYF.

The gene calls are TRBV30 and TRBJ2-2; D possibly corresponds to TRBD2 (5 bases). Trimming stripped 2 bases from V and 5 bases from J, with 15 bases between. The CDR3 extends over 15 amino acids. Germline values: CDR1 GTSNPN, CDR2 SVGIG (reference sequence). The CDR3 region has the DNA TGTGCCTGGAGTCCCCCCGGACTTTCAACCGGGGAGCTGTTTTTT. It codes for CAWSPPGLSTGELFF.

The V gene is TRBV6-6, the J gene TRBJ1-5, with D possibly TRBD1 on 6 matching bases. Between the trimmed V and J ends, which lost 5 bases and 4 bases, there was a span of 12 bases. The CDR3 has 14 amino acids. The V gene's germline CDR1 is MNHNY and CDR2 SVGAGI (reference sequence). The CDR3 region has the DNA TGTGCCAGCAGTAAGACAGGAGGTAATCAGCCCCAGCATTTT. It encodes CASSKTGGNQPQHF.

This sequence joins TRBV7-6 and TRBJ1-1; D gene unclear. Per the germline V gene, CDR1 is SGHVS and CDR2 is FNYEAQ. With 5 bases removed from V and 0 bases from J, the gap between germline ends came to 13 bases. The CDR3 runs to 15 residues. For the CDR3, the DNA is TGTGCCAGCAGCCCACGGGAGCCTTTGAACACTGAAGCTTTCTTT. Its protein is CASSPREPLNTEAFF.

CDR3 region: CSVEGVTGFGFTEAFF. The CDR3, as DNA: TGCAGCGTTGAGGGGGTTACAGGGTTTGGTTTCACTGAAGCTTTCTTT. This rearrangement joins TRBV29-1 to TRBJ1-1; D may be TRBD1 (6 bases). Germline CDR1 and CDR2: SQVTM and ANQGSEA. V lost 3 bases to trimming and J lost 4 bases, with 21 bases between them. The CDR3 is 16 amino acids.

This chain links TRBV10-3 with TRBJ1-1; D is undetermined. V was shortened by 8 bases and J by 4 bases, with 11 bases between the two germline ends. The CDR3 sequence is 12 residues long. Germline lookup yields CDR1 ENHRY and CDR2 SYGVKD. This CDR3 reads CAIGVPSTEAFF. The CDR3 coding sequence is TGTGCCATCGGAGTCCCGAGCACTGAAGCTTTCTTT.

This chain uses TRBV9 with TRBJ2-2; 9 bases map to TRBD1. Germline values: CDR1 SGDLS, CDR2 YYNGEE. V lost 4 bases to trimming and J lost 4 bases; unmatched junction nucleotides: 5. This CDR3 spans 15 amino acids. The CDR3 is CASSSRTGATGELFF. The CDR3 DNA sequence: TGTGCCAGCAGCTCTAGGACAGGGGCCACCGGGGAGCTGTTTTTT.

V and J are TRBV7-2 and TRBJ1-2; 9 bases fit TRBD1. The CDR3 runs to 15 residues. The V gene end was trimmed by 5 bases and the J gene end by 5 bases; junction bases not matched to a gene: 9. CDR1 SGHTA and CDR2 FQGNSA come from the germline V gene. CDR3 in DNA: TGTGCCAGCAGCCCAGAGGCCGGGACAGGGTATGGCTACACCTTC. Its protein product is CASSPEAGTGYGYTF.

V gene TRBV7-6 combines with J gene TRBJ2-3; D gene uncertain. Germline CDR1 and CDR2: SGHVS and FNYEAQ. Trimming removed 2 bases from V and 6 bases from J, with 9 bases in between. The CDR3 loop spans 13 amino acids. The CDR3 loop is CASSLSFRDTQYF. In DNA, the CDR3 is TGTGCCAGCAGCTTAAGCTTCAGGGATACGCAGTATTTT.

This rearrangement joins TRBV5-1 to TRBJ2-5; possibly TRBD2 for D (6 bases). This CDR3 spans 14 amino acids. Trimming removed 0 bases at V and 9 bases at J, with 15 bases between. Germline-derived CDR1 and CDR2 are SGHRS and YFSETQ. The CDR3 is CASSLAEGPGAQYF. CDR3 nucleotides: TGCGCCAGCAGCTTGGCCGAGGGCCCGGGGGCCCAGTACTTC.

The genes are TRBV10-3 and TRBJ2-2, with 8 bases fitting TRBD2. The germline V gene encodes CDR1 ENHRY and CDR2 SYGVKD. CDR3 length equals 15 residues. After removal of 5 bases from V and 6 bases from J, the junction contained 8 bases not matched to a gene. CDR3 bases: TGTGCCATCAGTCGCGGACTAGCCGACGCCGGGGAGCTGTTTTTT. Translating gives CAISRGLADAGELFF.

CDR3 sequence reads: CASSITPMSSYNEQFF. In nucleotides, the CDR3 is TGTGCCAGTAGTATTACTCCCATGAGCTCCTACAATGAGCAGTTCTTC. The V call is TRBV19, the J call TRBJ2-1; D remains unclear. V lost 3 bases and J lost 0, with 12 bases in between. The germline CDR1 and CDR2 sequences are LNHDA and SQIVND (reference sequence). This CDR3 is built from 16 residues.

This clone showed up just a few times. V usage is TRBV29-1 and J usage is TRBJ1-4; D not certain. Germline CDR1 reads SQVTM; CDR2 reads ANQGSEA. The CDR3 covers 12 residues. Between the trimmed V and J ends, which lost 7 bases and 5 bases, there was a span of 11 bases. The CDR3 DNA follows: TGCAGCGCCTCGTTTGAGAATGAAAAACTGTTTTTT. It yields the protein CSASFENEKLFF.

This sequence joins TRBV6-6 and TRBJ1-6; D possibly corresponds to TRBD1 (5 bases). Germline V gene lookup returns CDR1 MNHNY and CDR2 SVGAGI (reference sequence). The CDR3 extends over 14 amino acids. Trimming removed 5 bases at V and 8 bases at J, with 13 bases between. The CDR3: CASSKGGGDSPLHF. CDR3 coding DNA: TGTGCCAGCAGTAAAGGCGGGGGAGATTCACCCCTCCACTTT.

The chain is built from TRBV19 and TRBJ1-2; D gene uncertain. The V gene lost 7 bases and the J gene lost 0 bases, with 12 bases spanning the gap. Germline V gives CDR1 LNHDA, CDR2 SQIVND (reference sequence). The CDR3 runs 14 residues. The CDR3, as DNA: TGTGCCAGTACCAACAGTTTTTCTAACTATGGCTACACCTTC. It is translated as CASTNSFSNYGYTF.

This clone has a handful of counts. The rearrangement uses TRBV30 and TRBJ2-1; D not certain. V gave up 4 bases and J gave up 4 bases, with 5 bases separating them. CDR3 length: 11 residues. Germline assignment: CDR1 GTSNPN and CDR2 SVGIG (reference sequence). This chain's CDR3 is CAWTRYNEQFF. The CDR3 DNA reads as TGTGCCTGGACTAGGTACAATGAGCAGTTCTTC.

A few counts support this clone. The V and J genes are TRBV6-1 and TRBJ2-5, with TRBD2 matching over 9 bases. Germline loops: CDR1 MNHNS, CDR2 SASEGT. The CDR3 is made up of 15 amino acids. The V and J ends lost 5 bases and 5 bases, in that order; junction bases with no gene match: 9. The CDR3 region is CASSRREGHGETQYF. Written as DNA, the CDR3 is TGTGCCAGCAGTAGGCGGGAGGGCCATGGGGAGACCCAGTACTTC.